Below, one T cell receptor (beta chain) is given with its context. Trimming cost V 11 bases and J 2 bases, with 4 bases left between them. The CDR3 runs 10 residues. Germline assignment: CDR1 MNHEY and CDR2 SMNVEV (reference sequence). The data belong to a study of T-cell reconstitution after alpha-beta-depleted transplantation in children. The TCRbeta library was prepared with unique molecular identifiers. TCRdb recomputed calls from the PCR reads with MiXCR, one row per CDR3 protein. The sample has a few hundred thousand distinct CDR3 sequences, about 11% seen once. Sequencing used PBMCs from the stem cell graft donor, obtained from the stem cell graft. The TCR sequence derives from a human donor who donated a stem cell graft to a child with acute myeloid leukemia. V is TRBV27 and J is TRBJ2-1, with unresolved D. Here the CDR3 DNA reads TGTGCCGGGACCTACAATGAGCAGTTCTTC. Protein sequence: CAGTYNEQFF.